This passage covers 8 T cell receptor beta chains from one sample sequenced in a study of T cells after yellow fever vaccination. TCRdb ran MiXCR on the 5' RACE reads and lists one entry per CDR3 protein. There are 100,000 to 150,000 distinct CDR3 sequences in the sample; about 8.2% occur only once, and about 40% lies in the top ten. The sample here was CD8+ T cells sorted from PBMCs, taken on the day of the yellow fever booster vaccination. The receptors stem from a man aged 18-30 years who received the YFV17D yellow fever vaccine.

The table lists this clonotype with a few counts. The chain recombines TRBV4-3 with TRBJ2-7; 7 nucleotides match TRBD2. The CDR3 loop spans 15 amino acids. J was trimmed by 5 bases and V by 0 bases; bases with no gene match: 7. CDR1 is LGHNA and CDR2 is YSLEER in the germline V gene. CDR3: CASSQDGGDSDEQYF. CDR3 bases: TGCGCCAGCAGCCAAGATGGGGGGGATAGCGACGAGCAGTACTTC.

The table lists this clonotype with many counts. The chain uses TRBV29-1 and TRBJ2-1, with 9 bases matching TRBD1. The CDR3 is 17 residues long. Germline values: CDR1 SQVTM, CDR2 ANQGSEA. The V and J ends lost 0 bases and 1 base, in that order; junction bases with no gene match: 7. The CDR3 spells CSVEDRGDRDSYNEQFF. In DNA form, the CDR3 reads TGCAGCGTTGAAGATCGGGGGGACAGGGATTCCTACAATGAGCAGTTCTTC.

This clonotype appeared many times. The junction shows a germline mismatch at one end, possibly a read error. The V and J genes are TRBV11-2 and TRBJ2-1, with D possibly TRBD1 on 6 matching bases. Germline V gene data show CDR1 as SGHAT and CDR2 as FQNNGV. This CDR3 is 11 amino acids long. DNA for the CDR3: TGTGCCAGCAGCTTAAGGTGGGGGCCGAAGTTC. It is translated as CASSLRWGPKF.

This clonotype was seen a handful of times. The rearrangement uses TRBV7-9 and TRBJ2-1, with TRBD2 identical over 11 bases. The V gene's germline CDR1 is SEHNR and CDR2 FQNEAQ (reference sequence). The CDR3 covers 15 residues. Losses at the gene ends were 3 bases for V and 6 bases for J; bases not matched to a gene: 4. The CDR3 bases are TGTGCCAGCAGCTTTAGCGGGGGGGCGAGCAATGAGCAGTTCTTC. Protein sequence: CASSFSGGASNEQFF.

The rearrangement joins TRBV27 to TRBJ2-1, with 9 bases identical to TRBD1. The germline V gene encodes CDR1 MNHEY and CDR2 SMNVEV (reference sequence). The CDR3 has 20 residues. V lost 5 bases, J lost 6 bases, and 23 bases stayed unmatched. This CDR3 is CASSTGTDRGLLLIINEQFF. The DNA for the CDR3 is TGTGCCAGCAGTACAGGGACGGACAGGGGTCTCCTTCTTATAATCAATGAGCAGTTCTTC.

The chain is built from TRBV7-2 and TRBJ2-3; TRBD2 matches at 10 bases. V shed 5 bases, J shed 5 bases, and the junction held 7 bases outside the gene matches. The V gene's germline CDR1 is SGHTA and CDR2 FQGNSA. This CDR3 is built from 15 residues. CDR3 amino acids: CASSAAGGLGDTQYF. As DNA, the CDR3 is TGTGCCAGCAGCGCAGCGGGGGGGCTTGGAGATACGCAGTATTTT.

The V call is TRBV2, the J call TRBJ1-2, with D possibly being TRBD1 (6 bases). V lost 4 bases, J lost 4 bases, and 16 bases lay in between. Germline V gene data show CDR1 as SNHLY and CDR2 as FYNNEI. CDR3 length equals 15 residues. The CDR3 coding sequence is TGTGCCAGCAGTGGGGGACCACAGGGAATCTATGGCTACACCTTC. It encodes CASSGGPQGIYGYTF.

There are many counts of this clonotype. The chain is built from TRBV6-2 or TRBV6-3 and TRBJ2-7; tentatively, D is TRBD2 (5 bases). The V gene lost 2 bases and the J gene lost 5 bases, with 16 bases spanning the gap. This CDR3 spans 15 amino acids. From germline, CDR1 is MNHEY and CDR2 SVGEGT. In DNA, the CDR3 is TGTGCCAGCAGTTACGGAGCCGGGGTCTGGGACGAGCAGTACTTC. The encoded protein is CASSYGAGVWDEQYF.